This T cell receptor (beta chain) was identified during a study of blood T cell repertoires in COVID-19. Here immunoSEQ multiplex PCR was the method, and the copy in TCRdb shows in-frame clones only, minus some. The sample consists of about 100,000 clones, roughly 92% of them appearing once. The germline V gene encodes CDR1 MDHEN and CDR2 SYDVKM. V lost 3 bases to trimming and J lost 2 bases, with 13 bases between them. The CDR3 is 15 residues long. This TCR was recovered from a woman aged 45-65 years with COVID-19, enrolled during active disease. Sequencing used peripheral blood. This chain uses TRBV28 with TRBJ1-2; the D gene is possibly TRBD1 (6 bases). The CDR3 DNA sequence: TGTGCCAGCAGTTTCTCAGCGGGGGGCAACTATGGCTACACCTTC. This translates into CASSFSAGGNYGYTF.